Listed here is a single T cell receptor (beta chain). Its antigen specificity is not known. Germline is not matched at one junction end, which may reflect a read error. Library preparation used the immunoSEQ multiplex PCR assay. As for the original processing: To diagnose cytomegalovirus status from the catalog of TCR beta chain sequences, a statistical classification framework was built. Here the immuneACCESS table is served through TCRdb, limited to in-frame sequences with V and J called. Missing clones are a known gap in these copies; in checked studies unresolved V genes cover under half, and the rest lacks a known reason. For V, J and clone size, that table is used; D and trimming come from the DNA. The sample table contains around 200,000 clones; only one count was recorded for almost 90% of them. The top ten clones comprise around 3% of the sample. The donors were included in the validation cohort of 120 subjects, a group kept apart from the 666-subject first cohort.

The record originates from a study of cytomegalovirus exposure and HLA in healthy donors (dated by TCRdb to 2017 to 2019). With regard to the full study: According to a later analysis, one platform produced both the 110 or so validation repertoires and the 720 or so repertoires of the first cohort. The study was designed to test whether signatures of past pathogen exposure could be identified by cataloging public T cell receptors. Besides the first cohort of about 730 subjects, a separate validation cohort made up of 95 to 150 different subjects was used. To predict cytomegalovirus infection status, the study combined high-throughput TCR immunosequencing, statistical association of individual TCRs with disease status, and machine learning. The research as a whole found: Subsequent analysis determined that TCRs grouped into clusters in the first cohort also showed a tendency toward co-occurrence across the 120 validation repertoires, and 94% of cluster scores exceeded 0. The authors suggested that the approach could potentially be extended to other disease states and immunological phenotypes. Most TCR sequences were observed very rarely across donors, whereas some public TCRs were present in many individuals. The validation cohort had no HLA typing available for a later analysis, so co-occurrence within that cohort was assessed over all 130 or so repertoires. The classifier was reported to diagnose cytomegalovirus status with high specificity and sensitivity in both the original and validation cohorts. A few of the identified cytomegalovirus-associated TCR beta chains were confirmed in vitro to be specific for cytomegalovirus antigens. The study listed 170 or so TCR beta chains as associated with cytomegalovirus.

Sequenced input: PBMCs. This sequence was found in a young woman in good health and CMV-seronegative.

The nucleotide sequence reads as follows: TGTGCCAGCAGGGAAGGTCGGAGTGAGCAGTTCTTC. Translated, this gives CASREGRSEQFF. The rearrangement combines TRBV2 with TRBJ2-1, with the D gene not clear enough to name. Looking up the germline V gene yields CDR1 SNHLY and CDR2 FYNNEI. The CDR3 sequence holds 12 residues, the cysteine and phenylalanine included. Of all the DNA, just the CDR3 is kept, 36 bases in frame from base 1.